Following are 10 T cell receptor beta chains from one sample sequenced in a study of T-cell memory formation after mild COVID-19. TCRdb used MiXCR to reprocess the 5' RACE reads, holding one entry per CDR3 protein. The sample lists roughly 400,000 distinct CDR3 sequences, 16% occurring once. Sample: PBMCs or a T cell subset sorted from them (not recorded which). Receptors originate from a man younger than 30 who had mild COVID-19 (a few samples of this study predate the infection). Cell type and time point are not known.

This rearrangement joins TRBV11-2 to TRBJ1-1; D not resolved. The CDR3 is 15 amino acids. With 1 base removed from V and 4 bases from J, the gap between germline ends came to 13 bases. CDR1 is SGHAT, CDR2 FQNNGV, per germline. DNA for the CDR3: TGTGCCAGCAGCTTAGTGCAGGTTGAGAGCACTGAAGCTTTCTTT. Its translation: CASSLVQVESTEAFF.

This chain connects TRBV27 to TRBJ2-5; 9 bases are a match to TRBD2. The trim removed 6 bases at V and 2 bases at J, leaving 7 bases unmatched. This CDR3 comprises 15 residues. From germline, CDR1 is MNHEY and CDR2 SMNVEV (reference sequence). The CDR3 loop reads CASRGLAGPQETQYF. DNA of the CDR3: TGTGCCAGCAGGGGGCTAGCGGGGCCACAAGAGACCCAGTACTTC.

The chain joins TRBV18 to TRBJ2-1, with a tentative D call TRBD2 (6 bases). V lost 4 bases and J lost 0, with 13 bases in between. The CDR3 spans 16 residues. Germline CDR1 KGHSH, CDR2 LQKENI. The CDR3 sequence: CASSLLAPNSYNEQFF. DNA for the CDR3: TGTGCCAGCTCACTACTAGCCCCAAACTCCTACAATGAGCAGTTCTTC. The variable domain in full, with the rest retrieved from reference TRBV18 and TRBJ2-1, is NAGVMQNPRHLVRRRGQEARLRCSPMKGHSHVYWYRQLPEEGLKFMVYLQKENIIDESGMPKERFSAEFPKEGPSILRIQQVVRGDSAAYFCASSLLAPNSYNEQFFGPGTRLTVL.

This clonotype was seen only a few times. V gene TRBV7-9 combines with J gene TRBJ2-1, with D perhaps matching TRBD1 (6 bases). The CDR3 has 14 amino acids. Germline values: CDR1 SEHNR, CDR2 FQNEAQ (reference sequence). Trimming removed 2 bases from V and 8 bases from J, with 13 bases in between. The CDR3 here is CASSLRTAGDEQFF. CDR3 nucleotide sequence: TGTGCCAGCAGCTTAAGGACAGCTGGGGATGAGCAGTTCTTC.

The genes are TRBV6-1 and TRBJ2-7; TRBD1 matches 7 bases. Germline V gives CDR1 MNHNS, CDR2 SASEGT. There are 15 residues in the CDR3. V shed 9 bases, J shed 4 bases, and the junction held 15 bases outside the gene matches. The CDR3 region has the DNA TGTGCCAGTTCTTCGCTACAGGGGTTAACATACGAGCAGTACGTC. It codes for CASSSLQGLTYEQYV.

This clonotype was counted between two and nine times. The V gene is TRBV12-3 or TRBV12-4, the J gene TRBJ2-4; D assignment may be TRBD1 or TRBD2 (5 bases each). This CDR3 is built from 16 residues. Deletions cut 4 bases from V and 7 bases from J, with 20 bases between. CDR3 in amino acids: CASSSDYEGPVNIQYF. Written as DNA, the CDR3 is TGTGCCAGCAGTTCCGACTACGAGGGGCCCGTTAACATTCAGTACTTC.

This clonotype was counted ten times or more. The genes are TRBV5-5 and TRBJ2-6; 8 nucleotides agree with TRBD1. Germline lookup yields CDR1 SGHKS and CDR2 YYEKEE (reference sequence). V was clipped by 5 bases and J by 2 bases; unmatched bases: 6. The length of the CDR3 is 16 residues. CDR3 nucleotides: TGTGCCAGCAGTTTTACAGGGGGGCCTGGGGCCAACGTCCTGACTTTC. The encoded protein is CASSFTGGPGANVLTF.

The sample holds a few counts of this clonotype. The gene calls are TRBV7-2 and TRBJ1-6; possibly TRBD1 for D (5 bases). This CDR3 has 15 amino acids. V was cut by 1 base and J by 10 bases, with 14 bases left in between. Germline CDR1 reads SGHTA; CDR2 reads FQGNSA. The CDR3 DNA sequence: TGTGCCAGCAGCTTAGTAGTGCAGGGTGGGTCACCCCTCCACTTT. Translated, it gives CASSLVVQGGSPLHF.

The chain joins TRBV11-2 to TRBJ2-1; tentative D call: TRBD1 (5 bases). The CDR3 extends over 13 amino acids. Germline values: CDR1 SGHAT, CDR2 FQNNGV. Trimming took off 6 bases at V and 7 bases at J, with 13 bases between the two ends. This CDR3 reads CASRRTLRNEQFF. The CDR3 nucleotides are TGTGCCAGCAGAAGGACACTGAGGAATGAGCAGTTCTTC.

This clonotype was detected a few times. This chain connects TRBV7-9 to TRBJ2-3; 8 bases agree with TRBD2. V trimming: 5 bases; J trimming: 3 bases; junction bases outside the gene matches: 13. This CDR3 contains 17 residues. CDR1 is SEHNR, CDR2 FQNEAQ, per germline (reference sequence). CDR3 in DNA: TGTGCCAGCAGCGCCCTGAAACGGGGGGGGTCTACAGATACGCAGTATTTT. This translates into CASSALKRGGSTDTQYF.